The 26 T cell receptor beta chains below were found in one sample sequenced in a study of identical twins. TCRdb re-analysed the 5' RACE reads in MiXCR, keeping a single row per CDR3 protein. The table lists hundreds of thousands of distinct CDR3 sequences, over 9% of them singletons. This same sample was also part of a study on yellow fever vaccine responses in identical twins.

Sequenced sample: CD8+ T cells sorted from blood. The origin of the receptors is a woman aged 18-29 years in good health.

This clonotype has more than one count but fewer than ten. V is TRBV12-3 or TRBV12-4 and J is TRBJ2-2, with unresolved D. Deletions cut 6 bases from V and 4 bases from J, with 15 bases between. CDR3 length equals 15 residues. DNA of the CDR3: TGTGCCAGCAGCGGCTCTGACTTCCCCACCGGGGAGCTGTTTTTT. Its protein product is CASSGSDFPTGELFF.

The rearrangement joins TRBV5-8 to TRBJ2-7; a weak D match, TRBD1 (5 bases). CDR3 size: 13 residues. CDR1 is SGHTS and CDR2 is YDEGEE in the germline V gene. Trimming removed 4 bases at V and 3 bases at J, with 11 bases between. The DNA for the CDR3 is TGTGCCAGCAGCCCAGGGCTCCTCTACGAGCAGTACGTC. Translating it yields CASSPGLLYEQYV.

This clonotype was counted many times. As DNA, the CDR3 is TGTGCCAGCTATGACCGGGACAGGGTCTATGAGCAGTTCTTC. Its translation: CASYDRDRVYEQFF. This chain links TRBV2 with TRBJ2-1; TRBD1 matches 9 bases. Unmatched junction bases numbered 10, after V lost 8 bases and J lost 8 bases. CDR1 and CDR2 from the germline V gene are SNHLY and FYNNEI. The CDR3 is made up of 14 amino acids.

This clonotype occurred many times. This rearrangement joins TRBV10-3 to TRBJ2-1; 8 nucleotides align to TRBD1. With 11 bases clipped from V and 2 bases from J, the junction kept 8 bases outside the gene matches. Per the germline V gene, CDR1 is ENHRY and CDR2 is SYGVKD. The CDR3 is 14 amino acids. The CDR3 sequence is CALSGTGPYNEQFF. DNA for the CDR3: TGTGCCCTCTCCGGGACAGGCCCCTACAATGAGCAGTTCTTC.

In its sample, this clonotype was seen many times. J is TRBJ2-3 and V is TRBV12-3 or TRBV12-4; possibly TRBD1 or TRBD2 for D (7 bases each). The CDR3 contains 15 residues. The ends were cut back, 5 bases at V and 4 bases at J, with 16 bases in the middle. This CDR3 is CASSGDSGDPDTQYF. For the CDR3, the DNA is TGTGCCAGCAGTGGGGACAGCGGGGATCCAGATACGCAGTATTTT.

This clonotype was seen a few times. The rearrangement uses TRBV4-1 and TRBJ1-2; 9 bases agree with TRBD1. Trimming cost V 0 bases and J 0 bases; bases outside gene matches: 11. The CDR3 has 19 amino acids. Germline lookup yields CDR1 MGHRA and CDR2 YSYEKL. The CDR3 coding sequence is TGCGCCAGCAGCCAAGACATCCCCGGACAGGGGAGATCTAACTATGGCTACACCTTC. Amino acid sequence: CASSQDIPGQGRSNYGYTF.

The V gene is TRBV6-1, the J gene TRBJ2-1; 9 nucleotides align to TRBD1. CDR3 size: 17 residues. Germline CDR1 and CDR2: MNHNS and SASEGT. V lost 3 bases and J lost 3; bases outside the gene matches: 9. CDR3 DNA sequence: TGTGCCAGCAGTGATGGGCTTACAGGGGGCGTCTACAATGAGCAGTTCTTC. It translates to CASSDGLTGGVYNEQFF.

This clonotype has just a few counts. This sequence joins TRBV6-1 and TRBJ1-1, with D maybe TRBD1 (6 bases). The CDR3 is made up of 12 amino acids. The germline CDR1 and CDR2 sequences are MNHNS and SASEGT. Trimming stripped 10 bases from V and 4 bases from J, with 13 bases between. CDR3: CANERGTTEAFF. CDR3 bases: TGTGCCAACGAAAGGGGGACCACTGAAGCTTTCTTT.

The V and J genes are TRBV4-1 and TRBJ1-1; 10 nucleotides agree with TRBD1. Germline V lookup: CDR1 MGHRA, CDR2 YSYEKL. Unmatched junction bases numbered 5, after V lost 2 bases and J lost 5 bases. CDR3 length equals 15 residues. The CDR3 sequence: CASSQYPGQGTEAFF. Here the CDR3 DNA reads TGCGCCAGCAGCCAATACCCGGGACAGGGGACTGAAGCTTTCTTT.

The J gene is TRBJ2-7, the V gene TRBV3-1, with 7 positions matching TRBD2. The germline V gene has CDR1 LGHDT and CDR2 YNNKEL (reference sequence). The CDR3 is 15 amino acids. V trimming: 4 bases; J trimming: 4 bases; junction bases outside the gene matches: 10. The CDR3: CASSPGGRGRYEQYF. In nucleotides, the CDR3 is TGTGCCAGCAGCCCCGGCGGGAGAGGGAGGTACGAGCAGTACTTC.

The V and J genes are TRBV9 and TRBJ1-1; D perhaps matches TRBD1 (5 bases). Between the trimmed V and J ends, which lost 1 base and 11 bases, there was a span of 12 bases. Germline V CDR1 and CDR2: SGDLS, YYNGEE. The CDR3 extends over 12 amino acids. CDR3 nucleotides: TGTGCCAGCAGCGTAAGCGGAGGGGCGGCTTTCTTT. Residues: CASSVSGGAAFF. The full variable domain, completed using reference TRBV9 and TRBJ1-1, is DSGVTQTPKHLITATGQRVTLRCSPRSGDLSVYWYQQSLDQGLQFLIQYYNGEERAKGNILERFSAQQFPDLHSELNLSSLELGDSALYFCASSVSGGAAFFGQGTRLTVV.

This clonotype came up a few times. This chain links TRBV24-1 with TRBJ2-1, with D possibly being TRBD1 (6 bases). This CDR3 contains 16 residues. Germline V gene lookup returns CDR1 KGHDR and CDR2 SFDVKD. The germline V and J ends were trimmed by 4 bases and 7 bases, with 19 bases remaining between them. CDR3 bases: TGTGCCACCAGTGACTGGGGACACGAGATTGGAAATGAGCAGTTCTTC. Translated: CATSDWGHEIGNEQFF.

This clonotype was counted between two and nine times. The chain recombines TRBV15 with TRBJ2-1, with TRBD2 matching 9 bases. Germline V gene sequence: CDR1 LNHNV, CDR2 YYDKDF (reference sequence). The CDR3 extends over 16 amino acids. The V segment lost 3 bases and the J segment 8 bases; nucleotides outside the gene matches: 11. The CDR3 sequence is CATSSVTSGYIDEQFF. DNA for the CDR3: TGTGCCACCAGCAGCGTAACTAGCGGGTATATAGATGAGCAGTTCTTC.

Only a few counts were recorded for this clonotype. The V gene is TRBV5-6, the J gene TRBJ2-3; the match to TRBD2 covers 7 bases. CDR1 and CDR2 (germline): SGHDT, YYEEEE. The CDR3 is 14 residues long. Unmatched junction bases numbered 7, after V lost 4 bases and J lost 5 bases. This CDR3 reads CASSLGLEVDTQYF. CDR3 DNA sequence: TGTGCCAGCAGCCTCGGACTAGAGGTAGATACGCAGTATTTT.

In its sample, this clonotype was seen a few times. V usage is TRBV13 and J usage is TRBJ2-4; D gene ambiguous. V was pared by 6 bases and J by 3 bases, with 12 bases between. Germline values: CDR1 PRHDT, CDR2 FYEKMQ (reference sequence). The CDR3 totals 14 residues. CDR3 loop: CASRLSGSKNIQYF. As DNA, the CDR3 is TGTGCCAGCAGGCTTTCGGGTAGCAAAAACATTCAGTACTTC.

The chain combines TRBV6-1 with TRBJ2-7, with 7 nucleotides matching TRBD2. Germline loops: CDR1 MNHNS, CDR2 SASEGT. The V segment lost 8 bases and the J segment 7 bases; nucleotides outside the gene matches: 11. The CDR3 is made up of 13 amino acids. The CDR3 loop reads CASHVAGAGEQYF. CDR3 nucleotides: TGTGCCAGCCACGTGGCGGGAGCGGGGGAGCAGTACTTC.

In this sample, this clonotype turned up a few times. This chain connects TRBV11-2 to TRBJ2-1; D call uncertain. Trimming left V 2 bases short and J 6 bases short, with 8 bases between. The CDR3 contains 13 residues. The germline V gene has CDR1 SGHAT and CDR2 FQNNGV. CDR3 loop: CASSLFSLNEQFF. The CDR3 bases are TGTGCCAGCAGCTTATTCTCGCTCAATGAGCAGTTCTTC.

There are a few counts of this clonotype. The V gene is TRBV27, the J gene TRBJ1-1, with D uncertain. The V and J ends lost 5 bases and 0 bases respectively, with 13 bases between them. The germline gives CDR1 MNHEY, CDR2 SMNVEV (reference sequence). The CDR3 is 15 residues long. The CDR3 spells CASSPSERLNTEAFF. DNA for the CDR3: TGTGCCAGCAGTCCCTCGGAGAGATTGAACACTGAAGCTTTCTTT.

The rearrangement links TRBV9 to TRBJ2-5; D not resolved. With 3 bases removed from V and 5 bases from J, the gap between germline ends came to 11 bases. The germline gives CDR1 SGDLS, CDR2 YYNGEE. CDR3 length equals 13 residues. The CDR3 DNA is TGTGCCAGCAGCGCTCCTCGGGTCGAGACCCAGTACTTC. It specifies CASSAPRVETQYF.

There are a few counts of this clonotype. V and J are TRBV28 and TRBJ2-3, with D perhaps matching TRBD2 (6 bases). CDR1 is MDHEN, CDR2 SYDVKM, per germline. Trimming pared 2 bases from V and 2 bases from J, leaving 14 bases between. This CDR3 is built from 16 residues. Here the CDR3 DNA reads TGTGCCAGCAGTTTAGGTCAGGGAGGCTACACAGATACGCAGTATTTT. This encodes CASSLGQGGYTDTQYF.

The chain recombines TRBV5-1 with TRBJ2-7; TRBD1 matches at 12 bases. This CDR3 region has 14 residues. The V segment lost 3 bases and the J segment 6 bases; nucleotides outside the gene matches: 4. Germline lookup yields CDR1 SGHRS and CDR2 YFSETQ. CDR3 region: CASSSGTGGVEQYF. In nucleotides, the CDR3 is TGCGCCAGCAGCTCCGGGACAGGGGGCGTCGAGCAGTACTTC.

This clonotype was found a few times. The chain has TRBV20-1 and TRBJ1-6; perhaps TRBD1 as D (6 bases). The CDR3 is 15 amino acids. V shed 6 bases and J shed 3 bases, with 15 bases lying between them. Germline-derived CDR1 and CDR2 are DFQATT and SNEGSKA (reference sequence). CDR3 protein: CSAHREILYNSPLHF. CDR3 sequence (DNA): TGCAGTGCCCACAGGGAGATACTCTATAATTCACCCCTCCACTTT.

This clonotype was detected ten times or more. This chain connects TRBV4-2 to TRBJ2-3; D perhaps matches TRBD2 (6 bases). This CDR3 is 16 amino acids long. V was shortened by 0 bases and J by 5 bases, with 15 bases between the two germline ends. Per germline, CDR1 LGHNA and CDR2 YNFKEQ. The CDR3 DNA reads as TGTGCCAGCAGCCAAGATACGGGACTCCGCGGAGATACGCAGTATTTT. It specifies CASSQDTGLRGDTQYF.

The rearrangement uses TRBV20-1 and TRBJ2-7; weak D call: TRBD1 (6 bases). Germline values: CDR1 DFQATT, CDR2 SNEGSKA (reference sequence). The CDR3 covers 15 residues. V was pared by 1 base and J by 3 bases, with 16 bases between. CDR3 coding DNA: TGCAGTGCTAGAGGGGTGGACAGTGAGGTCTACGAGCAGTACTTC. Its translation is CSARGVDSEVYEQYF.

The chain is built from TRBV15 and TRBJ2-2; 7 bases fit TRBD2. The CDR3 has 14 residues. V shed 5 bases and J 0 bases; nucleotides not matched to a gene: 0. Germline CDR1 reads LNHNV; CDR2 reads YYDKDF (reference sequence). CDR3 coding DNA: TGTGCCACCAGCGGGACTACGAACACCGGGGAGCTGTTTTTT. This translates into CATSGTTNTGELFF.

The chain uses TRBV11-2 and TRBJ1-1; D remains unclear. This CDR3 has 12 residues. V gave up 5 bases and J gave up 7 bases, with 11 bases separating them. Per germline, CDR1 SGHAT and CDR2 FQNNGV. The CDR3 region is CASSPAWGEAFF. CDR3 bases: TGTGCCAGCAGCCCCGCCTGGGGTGAAGCTTTCTTT.